These 3 T cell receptor beta chains were sequenced from one sample in a study of Graves' ophthalmopathy and Graves' hyperthyroidism. The study amplified TCR beta CDR3 regions using RNA transcripts. A first-round RT-PCR used HTBI primers, followed by a second-round multiplex PCR. TCRdb re-analysed the multiplex PCR reads in MiXCR, keeping a single row per CDR3 protein. The sample contains 660,000 or so distinct CDR3 sequences, 35% to 45% of which appear only once. The specimen was peripheral blood. The receptors originated from an adult man with Graves' ophthalmopathy.

This chain links TRBV7-6 with TRBJ2-5, with 8 bases aligning to TRBD1. Germline CDR1 SGHVS, CDR2 FNYEAQ. V was pared by 5 bases and J by 2 bases, with 7 bases of the junction left unmatched. CDR3 length: 15 residues. The CDR3 DNA follows: TGTGCCAGCAGCCCCCCCCGGACAGGGCAAGAGACCCAGTACTTC. Translated: CASSPPRTGQETQYF. Based on the CDR3 plus reference TRBV7-6 and TRBJ2-5, the full variable domain is GAGVSQSPRYKVTKRGQDVALRCDPISGHVSLYWYRQALGQGPEFLTYFNYEAQQDKSGLPNDRFSAERPEGSISTLTIQRTEQRDSAMYRCASSPPRTGQETQYFGPGTRLLVL.

This clonotype was seen ten or more times. The rearrangement links TRBV10-3 to TRBJ1-2; 7 bases align to TRBD1. The CDR3 extends over 13 amino acids. Per germline, CDR1 ENHRY and CDR2 SYGVKD. Trimming cost V 6 bases and J 7 bases; bases outside gene matches: 8. The CDR3 region has the DNA TGTGCCATCAGAACAGGGGTGACGGCTGGCTACACCTTC. Encoded protein: CAIRTGVTAGYTF.

Concerning this clonotype itself: One junction end does not reproduce the germline sequence, and a read error may be involved. The chain has TRBV29-1 and TRBJ1-2; 8 nucleotides match TRBD1. The CDR3 runs to 11 residues. Germline V gives CDR1 SQVTM, CDR2 ANQGSEA. CDR3 loop: CSPTGDYGYTF. The CDR3 DNA is TGCAGCCCGACAGGGGACTATGGCTATACCTTC.